Below are 30 T cell receptor beta chains sequenced from a single sample in a study of cytomegalovirus exposure and HLA in healthy donors. The study ran its PCR with 60 Vbeta and 13 Jbeta primers. Libraries were prepared by immunoSEQ multiplex PCR; TCRdb keeps only in-frame clonotypes and omits some of them. The sample has about 93,000 clones; more than 55% are singletons. Specimen: PBMCs. The receptor source for this set is a boy aged 5-17 years in good health and CMV-seropositive.

The CDR3 DNA reads as TGTGCCAGTAGTATTTACAGGGGCCAGGGAGCTTTCTTT. Protein product: CASSIYRGQGAFF. V usage is TRBV19 and J usage is TRBJ1-1; TRBD1 aligns across 7 bases. CDR1 and CDR2 (germline): LNHDA, SQIVND (reference sequence). The ends lost 3 bases at V and 10 bases at J; junction bases unmatched: 8. There are 13 residues in the CDR3.

The chain combines TRBV7-2 with TRBJ2-7; D is possibly TRBD2 (6 bases). The CDR3 has 14 residues. Trimming removed 1 base at V and 2 bases at J, with 9 bases between. From germline, CDR1 is SGHTA and CDR2 FQGNSA. The CDR3 loop reads CASSLVGLTYEQYF. The CDR3 region has the DNA TGTGCCAGCAGCTTAGTCGGACTAACCTACGAGCAGTACTTC.

In its sample, this clone was seen a few times. The junction departs from germline at one end; a sequencing error may be responsible. The chain combines TRBV4-3 with TRBJ1-5; weak D call: TRBD1 (5 bases). Germline lookup yields CDR1 LGHNA and CDR2 YSLEER. The CDR3 has 15 residues. This chain's CDR3 is CASTTRVDSNQPQNF. The CDR3 nucleotides read TGCGCCAGCACAACCAGGGTAGATAGCAATCAGCCCCAGAATTTT.

The rearrangement links TRBV2 to TRBJ1-1, with a possible D match to TRBD1 (5 bases). This CDR3 contains 13 residues. V lost 9 bases to trimming and J lost 4 bases, with 15 bases between them. In germline, CDR1 is SNHLY, CDR2 FYNNEI. The CDR3 region is CAREGAAGTEAFF. The CDR3 DNA follows: TGTGCCAGAGAAGGGGCAGCCGGCACTGAAGCTTTCTTT.

Only a few counts were recorded for this clone. The V and J genes are TRBV5-4 and TRBJ1-6; 8 bases fit TRBD1. V was pared by 4 bases and J by 7 bases, with 7 bases of the junction left unmatched. CDR3 length: 15 amino acids. The germline V gene has CDR1 SGHNT and CDR2 YYREEE (reference sequence). The CDR3 protein is CASSRADRENSPLHF. Here the CDR3 DNA reads TGTGCCAGCAGCCGGGCGGACAGGGAGAATTCACCCCTCCACTTT.

The table lists this clone with a few counts. The CDR3 protein is CSVNGNYGYTF. In DNA form, the CDR3 reads TGCAGCGTTAACGGTAACTATGGCTACACCTTC. The V and J genes are TRBV29-1 and TRBJ1-2; D remains ambiguous. Per the germline V gene, CDR1 is SQVTM and CDR2 is ANQGSEA. Trimming stripped 5 bases from V and 1 base from J, with 5 bases between. The CDR3 sequence is 11 residues long.

J is TRBJ2-3 and V is TRBV5-6; TRBD2 matches at 9 bases. J lost 5 bases, V lost 4 bases, and 8 bases had no gene match. The CDR3 has 15 residues. CDR1 SGHDT and CDR2 YYEEEE come from the germline V gene. The chain's CDR3 is CASSPLGSGGDTQYF. The CDR3 DNA reads TGTGCCAGCAGCCCCTTGGGTAGCGGGGGAGATACGCAGTATTTT.

The V and J genes are TRBV27 and TRBJ2-3, with 10 bases identical to TRBD2. After removal of 5 bases from V and 0 bases from J, the junction contained 17 bases not matched to a gene. This CDR3 contains 20 residues. From germline, CDR1 is MNHEY and CDR2 SMNVEV (reference sequence). The CDR3 coding sequence is TGTGCCAGCAGTATCCGGGCCCGGGGTCTAGCGGGGGCCAGCACAGATACGCAGTATTTT. Encoded protein: CASSIRARGLAGASTDTQYF.

This clone ranks as medium-sized (0.01 to 0.1%). J is TRBJ1-2 and V is TRBV19; TRBD1 aligns across 7 bases. V gave up 5 bases and J gave up 8 bases; unmatched junction bases: 8. The CDR3 consists of 13 residues. The germline CDR1 and CDR2 sequences are LNHDA and SQIVND (reference sequence). CDR3 loop: CASSWDSNLGYTF. Written as DNA, the CDR3 is TGTGCCAGTAGTTGGGACAGCAATTTAGGCTACACCTTC.

The J gene is TRBJ2-3, the V gene TRBV7-6, with D perhaps matching TRBD2 (6 bases). The CDR3 has 15 amino acids. V was pared by 5 bases and J by 3 bases, with 15 bases between. Germline V gene lookup returns CDR1 SGHVS and CDR2 FNYEAQ. In nucleotides, the CDR3 is TGTGCCAGCAGCCCCACTGCCGGGAGAACAGATACGCAGTATTTT. It codes for CASSPTAGRTDTQYF.

V gene TRBV18 combines with J gene TRBJ1-2, with 7 bases matching TRBD1. Germline loops: CDR1 KGHSH, CDR2 LQKENI. The CDR3 runs 15 residues. Germline trimming cut 1 base from V and 7 bases from J; bases unmatched to any gene: 9. This CDR3 reads CASSPRGTAGLGYTF. The CDR3 coding sequence is TGTGCCAGCTCACCACGTGGGACAGCCGGCCTTGGCTACACCTTC.

The chain joins TRBV15 to TRBJ2-7; tentative D call: TRBD2 (6 bases). The CDR3 length is 15 residues. CDR1 is LNHNV and CDR2 is YYDKDF in the germline V gene (reference sequence). V was pared by 8 bases and J by 7 bases, with 24 bases between. CDR3 in amino acids: CATDDGREGTGEQYF. CDR3 in DNA: TGTGCCACCGATGACGGACGTGAGGGGACTGGTGAGCAGTACTTC. Filled out from reference TRBV15 and TRBJ2-7, the complete variable domain reads DAMVIQNPRYQVTQFGKPVTLSCSQTLNHNVMYWYQQKSSQAPKLLFHYYDKDFNNEADTPDNFQSRRPNTSFCFLDIRSPGLGDTAMYLCATDDGREGTGEQYFGPGTRLTVT.

CDR3 region: CASSQAAGQPGRFSGANVLTF. DNA for the CDR3: TGTGCCAGCAGCCAGGCCGCCGGACAGCCAGGTCGTTTCTCTGGGGCCAACGTCCTGACTTTC. The chain recombines TRBV4-2 with TRBJ2-6, with a tentative D call TRBD1 (6 bases). Trimming took off 3 bases at V and 0 bases at J, with 24 bases between the two ends. Germline V gene sequence: CDR1 LGHNA, CDR2 YNFKEQ. CDR3 length equals 21 residues.

CDR3 in amino acids: CASSLTVAYSYEQYF. DNA for the CDR3: TGCGCCAGCAGCCTGACAGTGGCATACTCCTACGAGCAGTACTTC. This sequence joins TRBV5-1 and TRBJ2-7; a weak D match, TRBD1 (5 bases). CDR3 length equals 15 residues. CDR1 is SGHRS, CDR2 YFSETQ, per germline. The V gene lost 4 bases and the J gene lost 0 bases, with 14 bases spanning the gap. Drawing the rest from reference TRBV5-1 and TRBJ2-7, the complete variable domain is KAGVTQTPRYLIKTRGQQVTLSCSPISGHRSVSWYQQTPGQGLQFLFEYFSETQRNKGNFPGRFSGRQFSNSRSEMNVSTLELGDSALYLCASSLTVAYSYEQYFGPGTRLTVT.

In this sample, this clone turned up once. This chain uses TRBV25-1 with TRBJ1-5; weak D call: TRBD1 (5 bases). The CDR3 is made up of 14 amino acids. V lost 6 bases and J 9 bases, leaving 18 bases between the germline ends. From germline, CDR1 is MGHDK and CDR2 SYGVNS. The CDR3 coding sequence is TGTGCCAGCAGCCCCGGAGGGGCCTGGGGGCCCCAGCATTTT. Translating gives CASSPGGAWGPQHF.

The chain uses TRBV2 and TRBJ2-1; 10 positions agree with TRBD1. The CDR3 is 14 amino acids. The ends lost 8 bases at V and 4 bases at J; junction bases unmatched: 5. Per germline, CDR1 SNHLY and CDR2 FYNNEI. The CDR3 here is CASHRTGGYNEQFF. The CDR3 region has the DNA TGTGCCAGCCACCGGACAGGGGGATACAATGAGCAGTTCTTC.

The J gene is TRBJ2-1, the V gene TRBV5-1, with a possible D match to TRBD1 (5 bases). This CDR3 has 16 amino acids. V was shortened by 1 base and J by 5 bases, with 16 bases between the two germline ends. The germline V gene has CDR1 SGHRS and CDR2 YFSETQ. In DNA form, the CDR3 reads TGCGCCAGCAGCTTGTCAGTAGGGGTCCCTGACAATGAGCAGTTCTTC. Translation gives CASSLSVGVPDNEQFF. Supplemented by reference TRBV5-1 and TRBJ2-1, the full variable domain reads KAGVTQTPRYLIKTRGQQVTLSCSPISGHRSVSWYQQTPGQGLQFLFEYFSETQRNKGNFPGRFSGRQFSNSRSEMNVSTLELGDSALYLCASSLSVGVPDNEQFFGPGTRLTVL.

The chain is built from TRBV6-6 and TRBJ2-1, with 7 bases matching TRBD2. V shed 6 bases, J shed 9 bases, and the junction held 17 bases outside the gene matches. Germline V CDR1 and CDR2: MNHNY, SVGAGI (reference sequence). The CDR3 covers 16 residues. The CDR3 DNA is TGTGCCAGCAGAGGGGATCAAGGACTAGATAGTACTGAGCAGTTCTTC. This translates into CASRGDQGLDSTEQFF.

This chain uses TRBV7-2 with TRBJ2-7; D possibly corresponds to TRBD1 (6 bases). The ends were cut back, 4 bases at V and 3 bases at J, with 16 bases in the middle. CDR3 size: 15 residues. Per the germline V gene, CDR1 is SGHTA and CDR2 is FQGNSA. The CDR3 region is CASSSRQGHHYEQYF. CDR3 in DNA: TGTGCCAGCAGCTCCCGGCAGGGGCACCACTACGAGCAGTACTTC.

V usage is TRBV6-5 and J usage is TRBJ2-7, with 7 positions matching TRBD2. CDR3 length: 15 residues. Trimming took 5 bases from V and 0 from J; bases not matched to a gene: 7. Germline V gives CDR1 MNHEY, CDR2 SVGAGI. DNA for the CDR3: TGTGCCAGCAGTCGGTCAGCGGGACCCTCCTACGAGCAGTACTTC. It yields the protein CASSRSAGPSYEQYF.

The chain employs TRBV6-5 and TRBJ1-2, with 7 bases lining up with TRBD1. The CDR3 totals 14 residues. V shed 2 bases and J 7 bases; nucleotides not matched to a gene: 7. Germline-derived CDR1 and CDR2 are MNHEY and SVGAGI. The CDR3 reads CASSYGEGAGGYTF. The CDR3 nucleotides are TGTGCCAGCAGTTACGGCGAGGGGGCGGGTGGCTACACCTTC.

This clone has only a few counts. This chain connects TRBV2 to TRBJ2-1; 7 nucleotides agree with TRBD1. Germline V gene sequence: CDR1 SNHLY, CDR2 FYNNEI. Trimming removed 7 bases from V and 8 bases from J; junction bases left unmatched: 14. There are 15 residues in the CDR3. Here the CDR3 DNA reads TGTGCCAGCACTAAGGGCGGCAGGGGGATCGATGAGCAGTTCTTC. Residues: CASTKGGRGIDEQFF.

This chain joins TRBV4-3 and TRBJ2-7, with 10 bases lining up with TRBD1. Per germline, CDR1 LGHNA and CDR2 YSLEER. Germline trimming cut 8 bases from V and 5 bases from J; bases unmatched to any gene: 9. This CDR3 comprises 14 residues. CDR3 sequence (DNA): TGCGCCAGCGGACCGGGACAGGGGTACCACGAGCAGTACTTC. Its translation: CASGPGQGYHEQYF.

This chain joins TRBV19 and TRBJ1-4, with 8 bases aligning to TRBD1. Unmatched junction bases numbered 12, after V lost 7 bases and J lost 8 bases. This CDR3 contains 15 residues. Germline-derived CDR1 and CDR2 are LNHDA and SQIVND (reference sequence). CDR3 sequence reads: CASIARTGTGEKLFF. CDR3 bases: TGTGCCAGTATCGCCCGGACAGGGACGGGGGAAAAACTGTTTTTT.

This clone has just a few counts. V is TRBV5-4 and J is TRBJ1-1, with TRBD1 identical over 9 bases. J was trimmed by 4 bases and V by 3 bases; bases with no gene match: 4. The CDR3 spans 14 residues. The germline V gene encodes CDR1 SGHNT and CDR2 YYREEE (reference sequence). CDR3 loop: CASSYVQGATEAFF. Here the CDR3 DNA reads TGTGCCAGCAGCTACGTACAGGGGGCCACTGAAGCTTTCTTT. The full variable domain, completed using reference TRBV5-4 and TRBJ1-1, is ETGVTQSPTHLIKTRGQQVTLRCSSQSGHNTVSWYQQALGQGPQFIFQYYREEENGRGNFPPRFSGLQFPNYSSELNVNALELDDSALYLCASSYVQGATEAFFGQGTRLTVV.

This rearrangement joins TRBV6-6 to TRBJ1-2; a possible D gene is TRBD1 (5 bases). Per germline, CDR1 MNHNY and CDR2 SVGAGI (reference sequence). The germline V and J ends were trimmed by 4 bases and 2 bases, with 11 bases remaining between them. The CDR3 is 14 residues long. This chain's CDR3 is CASSLGAANYGYTF. The CDR3 DNA reads as TGTGCCAGCAGTTTAGGGGCAGCCAACTATGGCTACACCTTC.

The V call is TRBV6-5, the J call TRBJ2-7, with 8 bases lining up with TRBD1. Unmatched junction bases numbered 7, after V lost 4 bases and J lost 2 bases. The germline V gene encodes CDR1 MNHEY and CDR2 SVGAGI. There are 15 residues in the CDR3. The CDR3 loop is CASSSRTGLAYEQYF. CDR3 nucleotides: TGTGCCAGCAGTTCTCGGACAGGGTTGGCCTACGAGCAGTACTTC.

The chain combines TRBV19 with TRBJ1-2; perhaps TRBD1 as D (5 bases). The CDR3 runs to 12 residues. The germline V gene encodes CDR1 LNHDA and CDR2 SQIVND (reference sequence). The ends were cut back, 11 bases at V and 7 bases at J, with 17 bases in the middle. The CDR3, as DNA: TGTGCCGGTTCGACCGGGGGAAGTGGCTACACCTTC. Amino acids: CAGSTGGSGYTF.

J is TRBJ2-3 and V is TRBV5-4; D is unclear. Germline values: CDR1 SGHNT, CDR2 YYREEE (reference sequence). Trimming took 0 bases from V and 1 from J, leaving 12 bases between them. The CDR3 extends over 16 amino acids. In DNA form, the CDR3 reads TGTGCCAGCAGCTTGGGAGAGGCCCTACGCACAGATACGCAGTATTTT. Amino acid sequence: CASSLGEALRTDTQYF.

The rearrangement uses TRBV6-1 and TRBJ2-5; D uncertain. CDR1 is MNHNS and CDR2 is SASEGT in the germline V gene. The V gene lost 6 bases and the J gene lost 5 bases, with 16 bases spanning the gap. The CDR3 has 14 amino acids. The CDR3 region is CASSLRTLRETQYF. DNA of the CDR3: TGTGCCAGCAGCCTTCGAACCCTCCGGGAGACCCAGTACTTC.